The source of this T cell receptor beta chain is a study of blood T cell repertoires in COVID-19. Turning to the study itself: COVID-19 samples from acute and convalescent phases originated in the United States, Italy and Spain. T cells, B-cell-depleted T cells, or PBMCs supplied cDNA or gDNA.

The CDR3 runs to 15 residues. Germline V gene lookup returns CDR1 SGHVS and CDR2 FNYEAQ. V lost 0 bases, J lost 0 bases, and 7 bases lay in between. Profiling relied on immunoSEQ multiplex PCR, and the TCRdb table lists in-frame clones only, not all of them. The repertoire holds over 100,000 clones, with around 80% as singletons. This receptor was taken from a human donor in a cohort sampled during active or convalescent COVID-19. The chain carries TRBV7-6 and TRBJ2-3, with D uncertain. Sequenced material: peripheral blood. The CDR3 here is CASSLASISTDTQYF. CDR3 nucleotides: TGTGCCAGCAGCTTAGCGTCCATTAGCACAGATACGCAGTATTTT. Full variable domain (rest looked up from reference TRBV7-6 and TRBJ2-3): GAGVSQSPRYKVTKRGQDVALRCDPISGHVSLYWYRQALGQGPEFLTYFNYEAQQDKSGLPNDRFSAERPEGSISTLTIQRTEQRDSAMYRCASSLASISTDTQYFGPGTRLTVL.